The subject of this entry is one T cell receptor (beta chain). The antigen is undetermined. V was cut by 2 bases and J by 7 bases, with 17 bases left in between. CDR3 size: 15 residues. Per germline, CDR1 LGHNA and CDR2 YSLEER. This entry is derived from a study of T cells in localized non-small cell lung cancer. Points from the study as a whole: The study found T cell clonality highest in uninvolved adjacent lung, above tumor. Within adjacent lung there appeared a median 57 of the top 100 tumor clones.

Clones were sequenced by immunoSEQ multiplex PCR, and TCRdb holds only the in-frame ones, with some missing. The data show tens of thousands of clones, with 87% seen just once and less than 8.5% held by the top ten. This sequence was found in a woman aged 35-70 years with stage I lung adenocarcinoma. The gene calls are TRBV4-3 and TRBJ2-5, with D perhaps TRBD1 or TRBD2 (5 bases each). The specimen was peripheral blood, collected before any cancer treatment. This CDR3 reads CASSQLGARVGTQYF. The CDR3 coding sequence is TGCGCCAGCAGCCAACTCGGGGCCCGGGTCGGGACCCAGTACTTC.